These 30 T cell receptor beta chains were all obtained from the same sample, sequenced in a study of T cells in Graves' hyperthyroidism and ophthalmopathy. The investigators amplified TCR beta CDR3 regions from RNA transcripts. In the first-round RT-PCR of the TCR CDR3, the HTBI primer set was used. TCRdb re-called the multiplex PCR reads with MiXCR, one entry per CDR3 protein. The sample consists of 300,000 to 400,000 distinct CDR3 sequences, about 20% of them appearing once. The specimen sequenced was blood. The receptors derive from a woman in her forties or fifties with Graves' hyperthyroidism.

This clonotype was detected ten times or more. The chain combines TRBV6-1 with TRBJ2-1; unclear D gene. The germline V and J ends were trimmed by 5 bases and 0 bases, with 11 bases remaining between them. The germline V gene has CDR1 MNHNS and CDR2 SASEGT. The CDR3 extends over 15 amino acids. CDR3 in DNA: TGTGCCAGCAGTCCCCAACTTAGCTCCTACAATGAGCAGTTCTTC. Translation gives CASSPQLSSYNEQFF.

This chain joins TRBV7-9 and TRBJ2-7, with D hard to call. Per germline, CDR1 SEHNR and CDR2 FQNEAQ (reference sequence). V was pared by 1 base and J by 3 bases, with 7 bases between. This CDR3 comprises 13 residues. The CDR3, as DNA: TGTGCCAGCAGCTTAGGACGGGTCTACGAGCAGTACTTC. Amino acid sequence: CASSLGRVYEQYF.

This clonotype was counted between two and nine times. The J gene is TRBJ2-3, the V gene TRBV7-8; TRBD1 matches at 9 bases. The trim removed 0 bases at V and 5 bases at J, leaving 12 bases unmatched. The CDR3 sequence is 18 residues long. The germline V gene encodes CDR1 SGHVS and CDR2 FQNEAQ. The CDR3 here is CASSLASGAGQGLDTQYF. Here the CDR3 DNA reads TGTGCCAGCAGCTTAGCGTCAGGGGCGGGACAGGGATTAGATACGCAGTATTTT.

The chain has TRBV9 and TRBJ2-2; the D gene is possibly TRBD2 (5 bases). CDR1 and CDR2 (germline): SGDLS, YYNGEE. This CDR3 spans 17 amino acids. Trimming took off 0 bases at V and 2 bases at J, with 14 bases between the two ends. CDR3 DNA sequence: TGTGCCAGCAGCGTAGCTCACTCGGGATTAAACACCGGGGAGCTGTTTTTT. Its protein is CASSVAHSGLNTGELFF. Using reference TRBV9 and TRBJ2-2 for the parts outside the CDR3, the full variable domain is DSGVTQTPKHLITATGQRVTLRCSPRSGDLSVYWYQQSLDQGLQFLIQYYNGEERAKGNILERFSAQQFPDLHSELNLSSLELGDSALYFCASSVAHSGLNTGELFFGEGSRLTVL.

This rearrangement joins TRBV29-1 to TRBJ1-1; 10 bases map to TRBD1. Per the germline V gene, CDR1 is SQVTM and CDR2 is ANQGSEA. The CDR3 is 15 residues long. V lost 6 bases to trimming and J lost 7 bases; unmatched junction nucleotides: 14. CDR3: CSVRAGTGVVGEAFF. The CDR3 nucleotides read TGCAGCGTAAGAGCCGGGACAGGGGTTGTCGGTGAAGCTTTCTTT.

This clonotype was detected a few times. V usage is TRBV29-1 and J usage is TRBJ1-1, with 9 bases lining up with TRBD1. With 2 bases clipped from V and 0 bases from J, the junction kept 10 bases outside the gene matches. The CDR3 has 17 amino acids. Germline V lookup: CDR1 SQVTM, CDR2 ANQGSEA. The CDR3 region has the DNA TGCAGCGTTGAACCCCCGGACAGGGGAAGCTTGAACACTGAAGCTTTCTTT. Translated: CSVEPPDRGSLNTEAFF.

The V call is TRBV29-1, the J call TRBJ2-5; 11 bases match TRBD2. CDR1 SQVTM and CDR2 ANQGSEA come from the germline V gene. V lost 7 bases, J lost 2 bases, and 15 bases stayed unmatched. CDR3 length: 17 amino acids. This CDR3 reads CSAWLASGRNTQETQYF. The CDR3 nucleotides read TGCAGCGCCTGGTTGGCTAGCGGGAGGAACACTCAAGAGACCCAGTACTTC.

V is TRBV5-1 and J is TRBJ1-2; 8 positions agree with TRBD1. There are 13 residues in the CDR3. Germline V gene sequence: CDR1 SGHRS, CDR2 YFSETQ. Trimming took 5 bases from V and 8 from J; bases not matched to a gene: 8. In nucleotides, the CDR3 is TGCGCCAGCAGGTTTCAGGGGGCAGAAGGCTACACCTTC. The encoded protein is CASRFQGAEGYTF.

This clonotype was observed a handful of times. J is TRBJ1-2 and V is TRBV12-3 or TRBV12-4; TRBD1 aligns across 9 bases. The CDR3 contains 21 residues. After removal of 3 bases from V and 4 bases from J, the junction contained 24 bases not matched to a gene. CDR3 sequence: CASSFGLGAGQGLGKVYGYTF. The CDR3 DNA follows: TGTGCCAGCAGTTTCGGTTTAGGCGCGGGACAGGGTTTAGGGAAGGTCTATGGCTACACCTTC.

Ten or more counts support this clonotype. The genes are TRBV18 and TRBJ2-7; D not certain. With 2 bases removed from V and 1 base from J, the gap between germline ends came to 9 bases. The CDR3 has 14 residues. Per germline, CDR1 KGHSH and CDR2 LQKENI. The CDR3 bases are TGTGCCAGCTCACCATCCCACGCATCCTACGAGCAGTACGTC. Protein sequence: CASSPSHASYEQYV.

In its sample, this clonotype was seen a few times. It may be a read error: a sequence one base away is much more abundant. The V gene is TRBV12-3 or TRBV12-4, the J gene TRBJ1-6; D gene unclear. The CDR3 totals 15 residues. Here the CDR3 DNA reads TGTGCCGGCAGTTTGGTTATCTCGGGGAATTCACCCCTCCACTTT. As protein: CAGSLVISGNSPLHF.

This clonotype was picked up many times. The rearrangement uses TRBV11-3 and TRBJ2-7; 7 bases map to TRBD2. Germline V gene data show CDR1 as SGHNT and CDR2 as YENEEA. The CDR3 totals 16 residues. The junction had 8 bases not matched to a gene; V was cut back by 1 base and J by 2 bases. In nucleotides, the CDR3 is TGTGCCAGCAGCTTAGGACCACCGGGAGGCGCCTACGAGCAGTACTTC. Translated, it gives CASSLGPPGGAYEQYF.

Worth noting for this clonotype: A clone one base away is much larger, so this may be a read error. Because the CDR3 is missing its conserved closing phenylalanine or tryptophan, this is likely a read error. This sequence joins TRBV28 and TRBJ2-5, with TRBD2 matching over 7 bases. This CDR3 comprises 16 residues. J gave up 2 bases and V 2 bases, and 8 bases lay outside the gene matches. Per the germline V gene, CDR1 is MDHEN and CDR2 is SYDVKM. The CDR3, as DNA: TGTGCCAGCAGTTTAGGGTCTAGCGGCCTTCAAGAGACCCAGTACCTC. Translated, it gives CASSLGSSGLQETQYL.

This clonotype was seen a handful of times. A much larger clone differs from this one at a single base, so this may be a read error. The gene calls are TRBV28 and TRBJ2-7; D is possibly TRBD2 (6 bases). V lost 5 bases, J lost 1 base, and 18 bases lay in between. Germline CDR1 MDHEN, CDR2 SYDVKM. This CDR3 comprises 16 residues. CDR3 in DNA: TGTGCCAGCAGTCCCTCCTTGGCTAGCGCTTCCTACGAGCAGTACTTC. Its protein is CASSPSLASASYEQYF.

The chain has TRBV6-2 or TRBV6-3 and TRBJ2-7; D is unclear. Trimming stripped 6 bases from V and 3 bases from J, with 12 bases between. CDR3 length equals 13 residues. The germline V gene encodes CDR1 MNHEY and CDR2 SVGEGT. The CDR3 loop reads CASSPASNYEQYV. The DNA of the CDR3 is TGTGCCAGCAGCCCCGCTTCGAACTACGAGCAGTACGTC.

The chain carries TRBV2 and TRBJ1-5; 11 nucleotides agree with TRBD1. CDR1 and CDR2 from the germline V gene are SNHLY and FYNNEI. With V trimmed by 6 bases and J by 0 bases, 13 bases remained unmatched. CDR3 length: 19 residues. The CDR3 DNA sequence: TGTGCCAGCAGCTGGGACCGGGACAGGGGGTTTAATAGCAATCAGCCCCAGCATTTT. This encodes CASSWDRDRGFNSNQPQHF.

The CDR3 DNA sequence: TGTGCCAGCAGTTTCGCAGGGACCTTGAGCTCCTACGAGCAGTACTTC. Its translation: CASSFAGTLSSYEQYF. V gene TRBV28 combines with J gene TRBJ2-7; D may correspond to TRBD1 or TRBD2 (5 bases each). V was trimmed by 3 bases and J by 0 bases, leaving 15 bases between them. CDR3 length: 16 residues. Germline loops: CDR1 MDHEN, CDR2 SYDVKM.

This clonotype has just a few counts. The rearrangement joins TRBV5-1 to TRBJ1-2; 9 positions agree with TRBD1. This CDR3 region has 14 residues. V lost 0 bases to trimming and J lost 6 bases; unmatched junction nucleotides: 3. Germline assignment: CDR1 SGHRS and CDR2 YFSETQ. This CDR3 is CASSLGQGGNGYTF. The CDR3, as DNA: TGCGCCAGCAGCTTGGGACAGGGGGGGAATGGCTACACCTTC. Looking up the rest from reference TRBV5-1 and TRBJ1-2 gives the full variable domain: KAGVTQTPRYLIKTRGQQVTLSCSPISGHRSVSWYQQTPGQGLQFLFEYFSETQRNKGNFPGRFSGRQFSNSRSEMNVSTLELGDSALYLCASSLGQGGNGYTFGSGTRLTVV.

This clonotype came up a few times. The chain employs TRBV5-5 and TRBJ1-5; D gene unclear. Trimming cost V 4 bases and J 2 bases, with 16 bases left between them. Per the germline V gene, CDR1 is SGHKS and CDR2 is YYEKEE (reference sequence). The CDR3 has 16 residues. CDR3 protein: CASSLSPSGGNQPQHF. CDR3 sequence (DNA): TGTGCCAGCAGCCTGTCCCCATCCGGGGGCAATCAGCCCCAGCATTTT.

The sample holds a few counts of this clonotype. This rearrangement joins TRBV19 to TRBJ2-5, with D unresolved. The germline V gene encodes CDR1 LNHDA and CDR2 SQIVND (reference sequence). V lost 3 bases and J lost 4, with 12 bases in between. The CDR3 spans 14 residues. CDR3 amino acids: CASSIAGWRETQYF. CDR3 DNA: TGTGCCAGTAGTATCGCCGGATGGAGAGAGACCCAGTACTTC.

As concerns this clonotype: At one of its ends the junction is not consistent with the germline gene, which may arise from a read error. The chain carries TRBV6-5 and TRBJ2-5; D unresolved. CDR1 and CDR2 from the germline V gene are MNHEY and SVGAGI. This CDR3 spans 15 amino acids. CDR3 nucleotide sequence: TGTGCCGGCAGTTACTCGATAGCAAGCCAAGAGACCCAGTACTTC. Translated: CAGSYSIASQETQYF.

The chain links TRBV28 to TRBJ2-1, with D unclear. Germline V gives CDR1 MDHEN, CDR2 SYDVKM. The CDR3 length is 16 residues. V lost 3 bases and J lost 0, with 12 bases in between. The CDR3 spells CASSFSSASSYNEQFF. DNA of the CDR3: TGTGCCAGCAGTTTTTCATCAGCGAGCTCCTACAATGAGCAGTTCTTC. Variable domain in full (rest from reference TRBV28 and TRBJ2-1): DVKVTQSSRYLVKRTGEKVFLECVQDMDHENMFWYRQDPGLGLRLIYFSYDVKMKEKGDIPEGYSVSREKKERFSLILESASTNQTSMYLCASSFSSASSYNEQFFGPGTRLTVL.

The chain links TRBV19 to TRBJ2-7, with D tentatively TRBD1 (5 bases). CDR1 and CDR2 from the germline V gene are LNHDA and SQIVND (reference sequence). V gave up 3 bases and J gave up 3 bases, with 15 bases separating them. The CDR3 covers 15 residues. CDR3 region: CASSIGRVRFYEQYV. DNA of the CDR3: TGTGCCAGTAGTATTGGCAGGGTCAGGTTCTACGAGCAGTACGTC.

As DNA, the CDR3 is TGCAGTAAAATAGGATACGGGGCGGGAGAGACCTACAATGAGCAGTTCTTC. Its translation is CSKIGYGAGETYNEQFF. The chain is built from TRBV20-1 and TRBJ2-1, with TRBD2 matching over 7 bases. The CDR3 sequence is 17 residues long. V was clipped by 8 bases and J by 2 bases; unmatched bases: 18. Per germline, CDR1 DFQATT and CDR2 SNEGSKA (reference sequence).

This clonotype was picked up a small number of times. CDR3 loop: CASSLVKSGDETQYF. In DNA, the CDR3 is TGTGCCAGCAGCTTAGTAAAAAGCGGTGATGAGACCCAGTACTTC. The V gene is TRBV7-8, the J gene TRBJ2-5, with D tentatively TRBD2 (5 bases). This CDR3 region has 15 residues. Germline loops: CDR1 SGHVS, CDR2 FQNEAQ. V shed 1 base and J shed 5 bases, with 14 bases lying between them.

This sequence joins TRBV2 and TRBJ2-5; TRBD2 matches at 10 bases. There are 13 residues in the CDR3. CDR1 SNHLY and CDR2 FYNNEI come from the germline V gene. J gave up 5 bases and V 8 bases, and 5 bases lay outside the gene matches. CDR3 residues: CASQLAGYETQYF. The CDR3 DNA reads as TGTGCCAGCCAACTAGCGGGATACGAGACCCAGTACTTC.

The J gene is TRBJ1-1, the V gene TRBV6-1, with TRBD1 matching over 8 bases. CDR3 length equals 15 residues. J lost 8 bases, V lost 5 bases, and 13 bases had no gene match. Germline V CDR1 and CDR2: MNHNS, SASEGT. The CDR3 DNA reads as TGTGCCAGCAGTTGGCACCGGGACAGGAGACCAGAAGCTTTCTTT. It yields the protein CASSWHRDRRPEAFF.

This clonotype was observed at least ten times. The chain is built from TRBV6-1 and TRBJ2-7; 8 bases are a match to TRBD1. The CDR3 has 17 amino acids. V lost 2 bases and J lost 3; bases outside the gene matches: 12. Germline V gene lookup returns CDR1 MNHNS and CDR2 SASEGT. For the CDR3, the DNA is TGTGCCAGCAGTGAACGGGCGACAGGGGATATAATCTACGAGCAGTACGTC. It yields the protein CASSERATGDIIYEQYV.

This clonotype was counted only a few times. The chain couples TRBV7-2 to TRBJ2-7; no clear D. The CDR3 consists of 13 residues. The V gene's germline CDR1 is SGHTA and CDR2 FQGNSA. V lost 3 bases to trimming and J lost 1 base, with 7 bases between them. In DNA, the CDR3 is TGTGCCAGCAGCTTGAGACATTCCTACGAGCAGTACGTC. Translating it yields CASSLRHSYEQYV.

This chain links TRBV6-5 with TRBJ2-3; 10 bases match TRBD2. This CDR3 has 15 residues. V was pared by 4 bases and J by 2 bases, with 3 bases of the junction left unmatched. CDR1 and CDR2 from the germline V gene are MNHEY and SVGAGI. For the CDR3, the DNA is TGTGCCAGCAGTTCACTAGCGGGACCCACAGATACGCAGTATTTT. It yields the protein CASSSLAGPTDTQYF.